This T cell receptor (beta chain) was documented in a study of Ad26.COV2.S vaccination and SARS-CoV-2 variants. Study background: Donor allocation was to the COV1001 Ad26.COV2.S trial arm. Whole-study results and caveats: The study found higher spike-specific TCR breadth in vaccine than placebo recipients.

The table came from immunoSEQ multiplex PCR; TCRdb's copy has only in-frame clones and leaves some out. The sample records 350,000 to 450,000 clones, about 92% being singletons. The treatment is: around 19 received Ad26.COV2.S at low or high dose, single or two shots; about 5 received placebo; per-sample allocation not given. All samples were drawn on day 63, counting from the first vaccine or placebo injection. Germline V gene data show CDR1 as LGHDT and CDR2 as YNNKEL (reference sequence). The CDR3 runs to 13 residues. Trimming removed 1 base from V and 6 bases from J, with 6 bases in between. This clone was detected only once. What it binds is not known.

This clonotype was sampled from a person aged 18 to 65 who received the Ad26.COV2.S COVID-19 vaccine or a placebo. J is TRBJ2-2 and V is TRBV3-1 (or the pseudogene TRBV3-2), with a weak D call TRBD2 (6 bases). The input for sequencing was peripheral blood, taken in a trial of Ad26.COV2.S vaccine versus placebo. The CDR3, as DNA: TGTGCCAGCAGCCAAGGGGGGGCCGGGGAGCTGTTTTTT. The encoded protein is CASSQGGAGELFF.